The 21 T cell receptor beta chains listed next were all sequenced from one sample in a study of a mutant IDH1 vaccine in newly diagnosed glioma. The table came from immunoSEQ multiplex PCR; TCRdb's copy has only in-frame clones and leaves some out. In the table there are more than 55,000 clones, 80% to 90% of which are singletons. These receptors have no known antigen. Time point: week 23, last vaccination. Every vaccination contained 300 ug of the mutant IDH1 20-mer peptide and was paired with topical imiquimod. The specimen was PBMCs, collected from a glioma patient whose treatment included an IDH1 peptide vaccine. All receptors derive from a middle-aged woman with glioma. Some clones in this sample may be carry-over from other donors' samples.

The rearrangement uses TRBV5-1 and TRBJ1-1; no firm D call. The CDR3 runs to 14 residues. Germline loops: CDR1 SGHRS, CDR2 YFSETQ. V lost 0 bases and J 5 bases, leaving 11 bases between the germline ends. The CDR3 is CASSLVAAGTEAFF. The CDR3 DNA reads as TGCGCCAGCAGCTTGGTGGCTGCGGGGACTGAAGCTTTCTTT.

The chain links TRBV5-6 to TRBJ1-1; the D gene is possibly TRBD1 (6 bases). Germline V lookup: CDR1 SGHDT, CDR2 YYEEEE. This CDR3 contains 14 residues. Trimming stripped 4 bases from V and 3 bases from J, with 13 bases between. This CDR3 reads CASSGTGMYTEAFF. CDR3 in DNA: TGTGCCAGCAGCGGTACAGGGATGTACACTGAAGCTTTCTTT. The variable domain in full, completed from reference TRBV5-6 and TRBJ1-1, reads DAGVTQSPTHLIKTRGQQVTLRCSPKSGHDTVSWYQQALGQGPQFIFQYYEEEERQRGNFPDRFSGHQFPNYSSELNVNALLLGDSALYLCASSGTGMYTEAFFGQGTRLTVV.

This clone was found once. This chain joins TRBV13 and TRBJ2-5, with D perhaps TRBD2 (5 bases). CDR3 size: 14 residues. Trimming left V 5 bases short and J 0 bases short, with 10 bases between. In germline, CDR1 is PRHDT, CDR2 FYEKMQ (reference sequence). This CDR3 reads CASSQEGDQETQYF. CDR3 coding DNA: TGTGCCAGCAGCCAAGAGGGCGACCAAGAGACCCAGTACTTC.

The chain uses TRBV7-2 and TRBJ2-3, with a tentative D call TRBD2 (5 bases). Germline lookup yields CDR1 SGHTA and CDR2 FQGNSA. The length of the CDR3 is 17 residues. The V and J ends lost 4 bases and 0 bases respectively, with 17 bases between them. This chain's CDR3 is CASSSQPYGESTDTQYF. The CDR3 DNA sequence: TGTGCCAGCAGCTCCCAGCCATACGGGGAAAGCACAGATACGCAGTATTTT. The full variable domain, in which reference TRBV7-2 and TRBJ2-3 provide the parts outside the CDR3, is GAGVSQSPSNKVTEKGKDVELRCDPISGHTALYWYRQSLGQGLEFLIYFQGNSAPDKSGLPSDRFSAERTGGSVSTLTIQRTQQEDSAVYLCASSSQPYGESTDTQYFGPGTRLTVL.

The rearrangement joins TRBV30 to TRBJ1-3; D is uncertain. The CDR3 sequence is 9 residues long. In germline, CDR1 is GTSNPN, CDR2 SVGIG (reference sequence). V lost 7 bases and J lost 6, with 4 bases in between. The CDR3 protein is CAFLNTIYF. CDR3 bases: TGTGCCTTCTTAAACACCATATATTTT.

The chain carries TRBV30 and TRBJ1-6, with 7 positions matching TRBD1. The CDR3 runs to 15 residues. V gave up 4 bases and J gave up 2 bases; unmatched junction bases: 5. Germline values: CDR1 GTSNPN, CDR2 SVGIG (reference sequence). CDR3 in amino acids: CAWIGGATYNSPLHF. In DNA, the CDR3 is TGTGCCTGGATAGGGGGCGCGACCTATAATTCACCCCTCCACTTT. The full variable domain, in which reference TRBV30 and TRBJ1-6 provide the parts outside the CDR3, is SQTIHQWPATLVQPVGSPLSLECTVEGTSNPNLYWYRQAAGRGLQLLFYSVGIGQISSEVPQNLSASRPQDRQFILSSKKLLLSDSGFYLCAWIGGATYNSPLHFGNGTRLTVT.

This clone came up a few times. This rearrangement joins TRBV7-2 to TRBJ1-4; D unclear. CDR1 SGHTA and CDR2 FQGNSA come from the germline V gene. V was clipped by 4 bases and J by 0 bases, with 9 bases between them. The CDR3 spans 15 residues. The CDR3 DNA sequence: TGTGCCAGCAGCTCACAGCATGCAACTAATGAAAAACTGTTTTTT. Translated: CASSSQHATNEKLFF.

This rearrangement joins TRBV5-4 to TRBJ2-3; D call uncertain. V shed 4 bases and J shed 0 bases, with 15 bases lying between them. The CDR3 covers 16 residues. Germline CDR1 reads SGHNT; CDR2 reads YYREEE (reference sequence). The CDR3 region has the DNA TGTGCCAGCAGCAACGGGCGAGTAAGAAGCACAGATACGCAGTATTTT. Its translation: CASSNGRVRSTDTQYF.

The J gene is TRBJ2-3, the V gene TRBV7-9; 7 bases line up with TRBD2. V shed 0 bases, J shed 6 bases, and the junction held 3 bases outside the gene matches. Germline V lookup: CDR1 SEHNR, CDR2 FQNEAQ (reference sequence). The CDR3 covers 14 residues. CDR3 residues: CASSLAGGDDTQYF. CDR3 DNA: TGTGCCAGCAGCTTAGCTGGGGGGGACGATACGCAGTATTTT. The variable domain in full, with the rest retrieved from reference TRBV7-9 and TRBJ2-3, is DTGVSQNPRHKITKRGQNVTFRCDPISEHNRLYWYRQTLGQGPEFLTYFQNEAQLEKSRLLSDRFSAERPKGSFSTLEIQRTEQGDSAMYLCASSLAGGDDTQYFGPGTRLTVL.

The chain is built from TRBV19 and TRBJ2-1; D unresolved. CDR1 LNHDA and CDR2 SQIVND come from the germline V gene (reference sequence). This CDR3 comprises 15 residues. Trimming left V 3 bases short and J 6 bases short, with 15 bases between. DNA for the CDR3: TGTGCCAGTAGTATGGAAGTGGTGATCCTCAATGAGCAGTTCTTC. This encodes CASSMEVVILNEQFF.

The chain has TRBV18 and TRBJ2-1; 11 nucleotides align to TRBD2. The CDR3 has 17 amino acids. With 3 bases clipped from V and 0 bases from J, the junction kept 4 bases outside the gene matches. CDR1 KGHSH and CDR2 LQKENI come from the germline V gene. CDR3 in amino acids: CASSPGLAAFSYNEQFF. Here the CDR3 DNA reads TGTGCCAGCTCACCGGGACTAGCGGCTTTCTCCTACAATGAGCAGTTCTTC.

V usage is TRBV6-5 and J usage is TRBJ1-2; D is ambiguous. The germline V gene has CDR1 MNHEY and CDR2 SVGAGI. The CDR3 consists of 12 residues. The V end was cut by 6 bases, the J end by 0 bases, with 5 bases between. The CDR3 is CASSRTNYGYTF. For the CDR3, the DNA is TGTGCCAGCAGCCGAACTAACTATGGCTACACCTTC.

The chain recombines TRBV7-8 with TRBJ1-2; D is undetermined. The germline V and J ends were trimmed by 4 bases and 8 bases, with 11 bases remaining between them. The CDR3 length is 12 residues. Germline CDR1 SGHVS, CDR2 FQNEAQ. CDR3: CASSSAMWGYTF. CDR3 DNA sequence: TGTGCCAGCAGCTCAGCTATGTGGGGCTACACCTTC.

This chain joins TRBV6-1 and TRBJ1-6, with D perhaps TRBD1 (6 bases). The CDR3 runs to 15 residues. V lost 2 bases, J lost 7 bases, and 12 bases lay in between. CDR1 and CDR2 (germline): MNHNS, SASEGT. The CDR3 loop is CASSENHGGNSPLHF. CDR3 nucleotide sequence: TGTGCCAGCAGTGAAAATCACGGGGGCAATTCACCCCTCCACTTT.

CDR3 DNA: TGCGCCAGCAGCTACCGGGAACTTCGAGATACGCAGTATTTT. It encodes CASSYRELRDTQYF. This chain connects TRBV5-1 to TRBJ2-3, with TRBD2 as a possible D gene (5 bases). Germline values: CDR1 SGHRS, CDR2 YFSETQ. V was pared by 3 bases and J by 5 bases, with 13 bases between. The CDR3 has 14 amino acids.

This chain joins TRBV7-8 and TRBJ1-2; tentative D call: TRBD1 (6 bases). V lost 6 bases to trimming and J lost 3 bases, with 14 bases between them. Germline V gene sequence: CDR1 SGHVS, CDR2 FQNEAQ. The CDR3 is made up of 14 amino acids. The CDR3 DNA sequence: TGTGCCAGCAGGCCAACAGGGAAGGACTATGGCTACACCTTC. As protein: CASRPTGKDYGYTF.

The genes are TRBV10-3 and TRBJ2-1; no clear D. The CDR3 spans 16 residues. Trimming pared 1 base from V and 5 bases from J, leaving 15 bases between. The germline CDR1 and CDR2 sequences are ENHRY and SYGVKD. The DNA of the CDR3 is TGTGCCATCAGTGAGTTTCGTACGGGTAAAAACAATGAGCAGTTCTTC. Its protein is CAISEFRTGKNNEQFF.

The V call is TRBV7-9, the J call TRBJ2-7, with D perhaps matching TRBD1 (6 bases). Per germline, CDR1 SEHNR and CDR2 FQNEAQ (reference sequence). CDR3 length equals 15 residues. Trimming cost V 3 bases and J 4 bases, with 16 bases left between them. This chain's CDR3 is CASSLDRAGVYEQYF. CDR3 DNA: TGTGCCAGCAGCTTGGATAGGGCAGGGGTTTACGAGCAGTACTTC.

Only a few counts were recorded for this clone. The V gene is TRBV29-1, the J gene TRBJ1-1; a weak D match, TRBD1 (6 bases). This CDR3 region has 11 residues. The germline V gene encodes CDR1 SQVTM and CDR2 ANQGSEA. V gave up 4 bases and J gave up 7 bases, with 10 bases separating them. CDR3: CSVVGGFEAFF. The CDR3 nucleotides are TGCAGCGTTGTAGGGGGGTTTGAAGCTTTCTTT.

The gene calls are TRBV5-6 and TRBJ2-6; 7 nucleotides agree with TRBD1. The trim removed 4 bases at V and 11 bases at J, leaving 6 bases unmatched. The germline V gene encodes CDR1 SGHDT and CDR2 YYEEEE. The CDR3 extends over 13 amino acids. The CDR3 nucleotides read TGTGCCAGCAGCCCGACAGGGTTCGACGTCCTGACTTTC. Encoded protein: CASSPTGFDVLTF. Looking up the rest from reference TRBV5-6 and TRBJ2-6 gives the full variable domain: DAGVTQSPTHLIKTRGQQVTLRCSPKSGHDTVSWYQQALGQGPQFIFQYYEEEERQRGNFPDRFSGHQFPNYSSELNVNALLLGDSALYLCASSPTGFDVLTFGAGSRLTVL.

The chain combines TRBV4-1 with TRBJ2-3, with TRBD1 as a possible D gene (5 bases). Germline V gene sequence: CDR1 MGHRA, CDR2 YSYEKL. V dropped 2 bases and J dropped 0 bases, with 9 bases sitting between them. There are 15 residues in the CDR3. The CDR3 protein is CASSQLGLSTDTQYF. CDR3 sequence (DNA): TGCGCCAGCAGCCAACTGGGGCTGAGCACAGATACGCAGTATTTT.